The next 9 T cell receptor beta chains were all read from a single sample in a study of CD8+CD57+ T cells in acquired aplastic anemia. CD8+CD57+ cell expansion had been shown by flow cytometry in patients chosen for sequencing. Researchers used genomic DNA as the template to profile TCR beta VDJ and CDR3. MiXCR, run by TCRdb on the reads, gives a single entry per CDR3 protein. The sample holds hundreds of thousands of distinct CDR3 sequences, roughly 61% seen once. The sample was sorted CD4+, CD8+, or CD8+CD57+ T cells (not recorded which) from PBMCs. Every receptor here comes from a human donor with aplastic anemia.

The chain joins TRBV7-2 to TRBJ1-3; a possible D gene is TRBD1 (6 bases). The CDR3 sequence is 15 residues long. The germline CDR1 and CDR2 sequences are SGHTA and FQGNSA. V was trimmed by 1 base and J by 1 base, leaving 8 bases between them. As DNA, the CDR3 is TGTGCCAGCAGCTTAGTGGGGGCTTCTGGAAACACCATATATTTT. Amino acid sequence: CASSLVGASGNTIYF.

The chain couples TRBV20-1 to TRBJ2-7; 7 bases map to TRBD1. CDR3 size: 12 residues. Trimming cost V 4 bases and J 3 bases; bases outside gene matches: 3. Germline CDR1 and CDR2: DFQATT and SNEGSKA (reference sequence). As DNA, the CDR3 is TGCAGTGCTAAGGGGGCGGTCTACGAGCAGTACTTC. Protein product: CSAKGAVYEQYF.

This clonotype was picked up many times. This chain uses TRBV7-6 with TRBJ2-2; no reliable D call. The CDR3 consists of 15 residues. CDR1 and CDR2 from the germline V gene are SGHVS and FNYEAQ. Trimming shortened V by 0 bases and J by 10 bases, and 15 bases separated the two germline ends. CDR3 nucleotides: TGTGCCAGCAGCTTAGCGTACACTATAAGCCCGGAGCTGTTTTTT. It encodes CASSLAYTISPELFF. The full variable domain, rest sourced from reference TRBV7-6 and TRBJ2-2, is GAGVSQSPRYKVTKRGQDVALRCDPISGHVSLYWYRQALGQGPEFLTYFNYEAQQDKSGLPNDRFSAERPEGSISTLTIQRTEQRDSAMYRCASSLAYTISPELFFGEGSRLTVL.

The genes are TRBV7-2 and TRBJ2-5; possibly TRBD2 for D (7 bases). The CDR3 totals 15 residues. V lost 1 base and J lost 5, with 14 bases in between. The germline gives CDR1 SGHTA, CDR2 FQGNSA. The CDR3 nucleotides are TGTGCCAGCAGCTTAGAGGGCGGGGGCGGGGAGACCCAGTACTTC. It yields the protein CASSLEGGGGETQYF.

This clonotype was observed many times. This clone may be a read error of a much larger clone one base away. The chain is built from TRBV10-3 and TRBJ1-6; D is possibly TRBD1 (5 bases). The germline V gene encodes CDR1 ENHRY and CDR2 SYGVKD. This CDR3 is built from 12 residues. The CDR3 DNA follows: TGTGCCGTCAGTGACGGGGGGTGGGCCCTCCACTTT. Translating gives CAVSDGGWALHF.

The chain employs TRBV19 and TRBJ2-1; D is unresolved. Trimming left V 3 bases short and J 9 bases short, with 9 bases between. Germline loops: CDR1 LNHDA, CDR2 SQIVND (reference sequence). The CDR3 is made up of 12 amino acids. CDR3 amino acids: CASSIGVSEQFF. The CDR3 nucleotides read TGTGCCAGTAGTATTGGGGTTAGTGAGCAGTTCTTC.

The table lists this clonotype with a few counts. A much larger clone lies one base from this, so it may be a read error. The CDR3 nucleotides are TGTGCCAGCGGCGTAGAAACTAGATACAATGAGCAGTTCTTC. Encoded protein: CASGVETRYNEQFF. The rearrangement joins TRBV9 to TRBJ2-1; D might be TRBD2 (5 bases). Germline lookup yields CDR1 SGDLS and CDR2 YYNGEE. The CDR3 totals 14 residues.

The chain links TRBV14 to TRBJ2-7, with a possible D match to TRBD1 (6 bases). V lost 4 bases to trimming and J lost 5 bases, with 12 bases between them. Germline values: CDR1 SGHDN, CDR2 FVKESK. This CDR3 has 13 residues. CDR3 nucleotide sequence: TGTGCCAGCAGCCCCTATACAGGGAACGAGCAGTACTTC. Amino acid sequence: CASSPYTGNEQYF.

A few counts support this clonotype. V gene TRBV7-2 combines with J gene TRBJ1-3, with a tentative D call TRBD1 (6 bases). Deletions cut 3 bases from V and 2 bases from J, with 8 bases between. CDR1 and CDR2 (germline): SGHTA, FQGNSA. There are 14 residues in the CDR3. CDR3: CASSFRGTGNTIYF. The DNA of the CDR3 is TGTGCCAGCAGCTTCAGGGGTACTGGAAACACCATATATTTT.